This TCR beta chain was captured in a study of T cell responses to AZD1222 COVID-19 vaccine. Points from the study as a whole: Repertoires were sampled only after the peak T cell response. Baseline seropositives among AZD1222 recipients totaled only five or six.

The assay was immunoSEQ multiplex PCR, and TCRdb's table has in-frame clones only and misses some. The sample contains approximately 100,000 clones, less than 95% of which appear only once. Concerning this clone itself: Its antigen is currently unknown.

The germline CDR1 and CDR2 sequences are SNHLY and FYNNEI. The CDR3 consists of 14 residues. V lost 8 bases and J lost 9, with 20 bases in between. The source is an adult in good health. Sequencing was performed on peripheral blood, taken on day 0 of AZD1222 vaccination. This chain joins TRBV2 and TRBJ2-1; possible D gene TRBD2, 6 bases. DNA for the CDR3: TGTGCCAGCGGAAATTACCTGGAGGGGAGTGAGCAGTTCTTC. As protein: CASGNYLEGSEQFF.